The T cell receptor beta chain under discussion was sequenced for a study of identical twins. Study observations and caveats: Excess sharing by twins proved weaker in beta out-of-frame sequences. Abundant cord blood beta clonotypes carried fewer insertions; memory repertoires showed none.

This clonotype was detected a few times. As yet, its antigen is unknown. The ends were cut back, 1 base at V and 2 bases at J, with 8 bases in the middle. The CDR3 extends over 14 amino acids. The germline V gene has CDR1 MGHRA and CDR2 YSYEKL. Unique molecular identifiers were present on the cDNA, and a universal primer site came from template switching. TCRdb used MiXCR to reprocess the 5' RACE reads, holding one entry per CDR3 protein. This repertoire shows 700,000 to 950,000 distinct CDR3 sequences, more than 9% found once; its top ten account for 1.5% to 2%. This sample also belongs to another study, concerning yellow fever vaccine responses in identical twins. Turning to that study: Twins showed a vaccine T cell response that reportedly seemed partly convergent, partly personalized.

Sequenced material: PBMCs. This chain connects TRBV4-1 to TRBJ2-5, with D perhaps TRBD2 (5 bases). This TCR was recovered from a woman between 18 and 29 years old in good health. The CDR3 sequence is CASSQVEGQETQYF. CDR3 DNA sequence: TGCGCCAGCAGCCAAGTCGAGGGTCAAGAGACCCAGTACTTC.